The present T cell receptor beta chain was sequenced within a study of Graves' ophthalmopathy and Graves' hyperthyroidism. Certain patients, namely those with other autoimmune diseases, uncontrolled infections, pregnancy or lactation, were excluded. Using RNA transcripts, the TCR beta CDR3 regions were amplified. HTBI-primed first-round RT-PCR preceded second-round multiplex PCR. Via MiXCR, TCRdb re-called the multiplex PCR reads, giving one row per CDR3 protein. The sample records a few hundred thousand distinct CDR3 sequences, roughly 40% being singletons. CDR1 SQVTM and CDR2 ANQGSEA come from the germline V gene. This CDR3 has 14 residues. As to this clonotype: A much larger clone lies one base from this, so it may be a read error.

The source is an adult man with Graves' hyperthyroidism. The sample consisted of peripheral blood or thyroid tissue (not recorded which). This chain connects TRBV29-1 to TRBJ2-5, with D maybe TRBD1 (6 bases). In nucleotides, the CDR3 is TGTGCCAGCAGCGCTGACAGGTACCAAGAGACCCAGTACTTC. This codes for CASSADRYQETQYF.